This T cell receptor (beta chain) was sequenced for a study of blood T cell repertoires in COVID-19. Study information: Donors in the United States, Italy and Spain gave samples during acute or convalescent COVID-19. PBMCs, B-cell-depleted T cells, or T cells were the source of the cDNA or gDNA that made up the material.

The CDR3 covers 14 residues. Germline CDR1 LNHDA, CDR2 SQIVND (reference sequence). The V end was cut by 2 bases, the J end by 2 bases, with 9 bases between. Some clones are missing from TCRdb's copy, which holds only in-frame ones; the method was immunoSEQ multiplex PCR. Of fewer than 300,000 clones in the sample, 85% to 90% were seen once. V and J are TRBV19 and TRBJ1-1; possibly TRBD1 for D (5 bases). The sample was peripheral blood. This TCR was sampled from a human donor in a cohort sampled during active COVID-19. The CDR3 nucleotides are TGTGCCAGTAGTATATGGGGGGATAACACTGAAGCTTTCTTT. This codes for CASSIWGDNTEAFF. Full variable domain (rest looked up from reference TRBV19 and TRBJ1-1): DGGITQSPKYLFRKEGQNVTLSCEQNLNHDAMYWYRQDPGQGLRLIYYSQIVNDFQKGDIAEGYSVSREKKESFPLTVTSAQKNPTAFYLCASSIWGDNTEAFFGQGTRLTVV.